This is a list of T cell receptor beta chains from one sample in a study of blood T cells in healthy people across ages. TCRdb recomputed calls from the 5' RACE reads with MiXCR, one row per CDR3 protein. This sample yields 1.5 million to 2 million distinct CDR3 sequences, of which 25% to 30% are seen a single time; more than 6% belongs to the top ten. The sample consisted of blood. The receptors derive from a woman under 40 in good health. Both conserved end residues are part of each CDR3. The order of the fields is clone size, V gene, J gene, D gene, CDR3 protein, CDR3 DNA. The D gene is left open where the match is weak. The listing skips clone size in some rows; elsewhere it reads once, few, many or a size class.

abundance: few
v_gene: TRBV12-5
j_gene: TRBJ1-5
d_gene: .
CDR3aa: CASGLISGQPQHF
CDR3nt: TGTGCTAGTGGCCTAATTTCAGGACAGCCCCAGCATTTT

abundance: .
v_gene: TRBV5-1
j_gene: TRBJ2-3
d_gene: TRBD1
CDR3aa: CASSLGGGVKSDTQYF
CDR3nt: TGCGCCAGCAGCTTGGGAGGGGGCGTCAAATCAGATACGCAGTATTTT

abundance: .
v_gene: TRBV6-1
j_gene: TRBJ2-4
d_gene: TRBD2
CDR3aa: CASSGPGTSGRRGDIQYF
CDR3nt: TGTGCCAGCAGTGGCCCCGGGACTAGCGGGAGAAGAGGGGACATTCAGTACTTC

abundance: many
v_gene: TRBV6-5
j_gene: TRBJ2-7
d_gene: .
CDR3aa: CASSYARFYEQYF
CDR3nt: TGTGCCAGCAGTTACGCCAGATTCTACGAGCAGTACTTC

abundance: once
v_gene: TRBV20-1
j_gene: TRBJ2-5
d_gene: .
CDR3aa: CSARLSWAGGTLPGEQYF
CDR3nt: TGCAGTGCTAGGCTGAGTTGGGCCGGGGGGACACTCCCGGGGGAGCAGTACTTC

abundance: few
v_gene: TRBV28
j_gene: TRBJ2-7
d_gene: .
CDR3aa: CASSLGTPGSYF
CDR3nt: TGTGCCAGCAGCCTGGGGACCCCCGGCTCGTACTTC

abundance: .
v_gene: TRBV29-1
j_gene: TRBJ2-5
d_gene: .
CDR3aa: CSVDGRQRETQYF
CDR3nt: TGCAGCGTTGATGGGCGGCAGCGAGAGACCCAGTACTTC

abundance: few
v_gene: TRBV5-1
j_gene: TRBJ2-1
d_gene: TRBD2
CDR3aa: CASSFQAGANYEQFF
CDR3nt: TGCGCCAGCAGCTTCCAGGCGGGAGCGAACTACGAGCAGTTCTTC

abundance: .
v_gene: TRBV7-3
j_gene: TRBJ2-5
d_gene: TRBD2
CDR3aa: CASSQIGGYQEAQYF
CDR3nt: TGTGCCAGCAGCCAAATCGGGGGGTACCAAGAGGCCCAGTACTTC

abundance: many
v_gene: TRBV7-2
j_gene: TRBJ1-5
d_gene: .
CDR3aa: CASSLRGRFSNQPQHF
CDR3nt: TGTGCCAGCAGCTTAAGGGGCAGATTTAGCAATCAGCCCCAGCATTTT

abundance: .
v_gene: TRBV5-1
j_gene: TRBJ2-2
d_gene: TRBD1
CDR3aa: CASSSGQGAVGELFF
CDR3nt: TGCGCCAGCAGCTCCGGACAGGGGGCCGTCGGGGAGCTGTTTTTT

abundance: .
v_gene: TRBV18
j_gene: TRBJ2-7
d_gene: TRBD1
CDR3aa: CASSPRPPDRATTREQYF
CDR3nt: TGTGCCAGCTCACCTAGGCCCCCCGACAGGGCAACCACCCGCGAGCAGTACTTC

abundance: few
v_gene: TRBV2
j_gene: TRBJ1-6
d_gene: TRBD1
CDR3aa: CASIDRERSPLHF
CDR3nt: TGTGCCAGCATCGACAGGGAAAGATCACCCCTCCACTTT

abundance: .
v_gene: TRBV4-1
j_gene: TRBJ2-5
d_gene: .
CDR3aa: CAGSQGFQETQYF
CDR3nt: TGCGCCGGCAGCCAGGGTTTCCAAGAGACCCAGTACTTC